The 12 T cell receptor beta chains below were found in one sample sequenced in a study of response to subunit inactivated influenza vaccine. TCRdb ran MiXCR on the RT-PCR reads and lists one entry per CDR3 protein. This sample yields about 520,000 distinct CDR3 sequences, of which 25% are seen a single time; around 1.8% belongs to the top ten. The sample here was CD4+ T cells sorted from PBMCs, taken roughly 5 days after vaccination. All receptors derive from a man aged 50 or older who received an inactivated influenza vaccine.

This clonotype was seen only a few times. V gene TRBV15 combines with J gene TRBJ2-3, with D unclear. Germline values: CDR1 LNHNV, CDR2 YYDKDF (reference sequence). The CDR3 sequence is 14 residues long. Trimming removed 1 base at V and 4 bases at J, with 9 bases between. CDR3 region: CATSRVLYSDTQYF. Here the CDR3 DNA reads TGTGCCACCAGCAGAGTCCTCTACTCAGATACGCAGTATTTT.

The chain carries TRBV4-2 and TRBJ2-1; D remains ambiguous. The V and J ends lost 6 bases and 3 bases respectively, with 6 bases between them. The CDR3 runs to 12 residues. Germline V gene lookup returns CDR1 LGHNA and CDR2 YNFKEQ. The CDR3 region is CASSLIYNEQFF. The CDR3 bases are TGTGCCAGCAGTCTGATCTACAATGAGCAGTTCTTC.

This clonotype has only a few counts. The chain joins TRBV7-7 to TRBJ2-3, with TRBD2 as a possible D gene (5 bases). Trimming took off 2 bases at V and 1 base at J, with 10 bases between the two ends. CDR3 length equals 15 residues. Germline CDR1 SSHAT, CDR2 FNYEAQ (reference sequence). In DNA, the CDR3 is TGTGCCAGCAGCTTACTAGCTTCCCGCACAGATACGCAGTATTTT. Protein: CASSLLASRTDTQYF.

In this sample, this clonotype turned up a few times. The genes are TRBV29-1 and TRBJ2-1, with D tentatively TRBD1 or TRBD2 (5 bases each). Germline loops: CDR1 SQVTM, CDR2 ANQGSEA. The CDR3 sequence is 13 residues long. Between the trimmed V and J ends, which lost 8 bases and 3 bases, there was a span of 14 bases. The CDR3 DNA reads TGCAGCTGTCGGGGCAGGGACTACAATGAGCAGTTCTTC. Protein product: CSCRGRDYNEQFF.

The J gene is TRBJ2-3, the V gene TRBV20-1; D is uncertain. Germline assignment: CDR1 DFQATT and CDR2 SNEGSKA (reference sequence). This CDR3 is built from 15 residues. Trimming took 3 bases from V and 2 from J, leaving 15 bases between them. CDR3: CSASQRDQTTDTQYF. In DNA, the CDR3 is TGCAGTGCTAGTCAAAGAGACCAGACCACAGATACGCAGTATTTT.

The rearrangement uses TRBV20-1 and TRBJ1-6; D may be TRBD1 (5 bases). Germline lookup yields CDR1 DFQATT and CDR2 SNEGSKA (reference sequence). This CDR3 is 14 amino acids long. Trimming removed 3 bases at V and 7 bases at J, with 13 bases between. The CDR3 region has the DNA TGCAGTGCTAGCCGGGACGGAGGGAATTCACCCCTCCACTTT. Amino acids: CSASRDGGNSPLHF.

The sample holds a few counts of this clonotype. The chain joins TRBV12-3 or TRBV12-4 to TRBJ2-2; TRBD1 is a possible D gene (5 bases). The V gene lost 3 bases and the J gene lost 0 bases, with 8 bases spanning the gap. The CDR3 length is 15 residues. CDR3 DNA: TGTGCCAGCAGTTTCCCAGGGACGAACACCGGGGAGCTGTTTTTT. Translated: CASSFPGTNTGELFF.

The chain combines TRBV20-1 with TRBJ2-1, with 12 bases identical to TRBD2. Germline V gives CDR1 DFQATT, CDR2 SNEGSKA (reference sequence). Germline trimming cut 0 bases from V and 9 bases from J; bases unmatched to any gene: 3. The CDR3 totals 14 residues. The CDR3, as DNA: TGCAGTGCTAGAGATACTAGCGGGGGGAGTGAGCAGTTCTTC. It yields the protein CSARDTSGGSEQFF.

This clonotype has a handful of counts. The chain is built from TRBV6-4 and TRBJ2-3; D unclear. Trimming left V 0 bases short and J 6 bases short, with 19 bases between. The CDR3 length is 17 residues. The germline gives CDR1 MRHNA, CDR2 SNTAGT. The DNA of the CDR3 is TGTGCCAGCAGTGACTCGAATGGCTGGCCGCCACGGGATACGCAGTATTTT. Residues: CASSDSNGWPPRDTQYF.

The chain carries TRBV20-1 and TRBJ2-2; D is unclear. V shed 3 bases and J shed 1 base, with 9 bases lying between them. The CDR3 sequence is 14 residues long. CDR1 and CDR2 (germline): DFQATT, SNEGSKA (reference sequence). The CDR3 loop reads CSARPTRNTGELFF. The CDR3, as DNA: TGCAGTGCTAGGCCCACACGGAACACCGGGGAGCTGTTTTTT.

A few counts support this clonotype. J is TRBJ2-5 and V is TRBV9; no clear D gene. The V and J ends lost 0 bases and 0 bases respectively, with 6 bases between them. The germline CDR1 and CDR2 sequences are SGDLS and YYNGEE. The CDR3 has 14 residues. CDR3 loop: CASSVGRDQETQYF. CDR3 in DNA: TGTGCCAGCAGCGTAGGTAGGGACCAAGAGACCCAGTACTTC.

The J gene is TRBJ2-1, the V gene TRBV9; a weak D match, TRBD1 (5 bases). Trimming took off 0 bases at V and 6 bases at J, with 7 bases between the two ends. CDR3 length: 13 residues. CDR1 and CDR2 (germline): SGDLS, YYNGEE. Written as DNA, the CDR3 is TGTGCCAGCAGCGTAGCGCAGGGCAATGAGCAGTTCTTC. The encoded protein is CASSVAQGNEQFF. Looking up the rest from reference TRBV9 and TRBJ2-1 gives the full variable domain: DSGVTQTPKHLITATGQRVTLRCSPRSGDLSVYWYQQSLDQGLQFLIQYYNGEERAKGNILERFSAQQFPDLHSELNLSSLELGDSALYFCASSVAQGNEQFFGPGTRLTVL.